This TCR beta chain comes out of a study of blood T cell repertoires in COVID-19. Study-level information: The United States, Italy and Spain were the sources of the acute and convalescent COVID-19 samples. Sample material is recorded as cDNA or gDNA derived from T cells, B-cell-depleted T cells, or PBMCs.

V was pared by 5 bases and J by 2 bases, with 13 bases between. Germline V lookup: CDR1 SEHNR, CDR2 FQNEAQ (reference sequence). The CDR3 has 14 residues. Profiling relied on immunoSEQ multiplex PCR, and the TCRdb table lists in-frame clones only, not all of them. Here the sample spans just under 150,000 clones, about nine tenths being singletons. V usage is TRBV7-9 and J usage is TRBJ2-7; the D gene is possibly TRBD1 (6 bases). Sequencing used peripheral blood. The receptor's source is a human donor in a cohort sampled during active COVID-19. The CDR3: CASSPAQGTYEQYF. The CDR3, as DNA: TGTGCCAGCAGCCCCGCACAGGGCACCTACGAGCAGTACTTC.